A selection of T cell receptor beta chains follows, all from one sample in a study of OX40 agonist ivuxolimab in advanced cancers. The method was immunoSEQ multiplex PCR; TCRdb's version includes in-frame clones alone and lacks a portion of them. Seen here are 50,000 or so clones, approximately 79% observed once, and the top ten hold over 7%. This sample comprised CD4+ or CD8+ T cells sorted from blood, obtained in a trial of the OX40 agonist ivuxolimab. The source is an adult with an advanced solid tumor such as melanoma, head and neck, liver or kidney cancer. Each CDR3 is given with its conserved first and last residue. A D gene is named only where the DNA matches it firmly. The size entry is marked missing in some rows and otherwise reads once, few, many or a size class.

V: TRBV4-2; J: TRBJ2-7; size: -; D: TRBD2; CDR3: CASSKTGLAGSYEQYF; DNA: TGTGCCAGCAGCAAGACGGGACTAGCGGGATCCTACGAGCAGTACTTC
V: TRBV11-2; J: TRBJ2-4; size: -; D: TRBD1; CDR3: CASSFGQGPIQYF; DNA: TGTGCCAGCAGCTTTGGACAGGGGCCCATTCAGTACTTC
V: TRBV19; J: TRBJ1-5; size: -; D: -; CDR3: CASSVNRENQPQHF; DNA: TGTGCCAGTAGTGTGAACAGGGAGAACCAGCCCCAGCATTTT
V: TRBV6-1; J: TRBJ2-5; size: -; D: TRBD2; CDR3: CASSGAGRAEETQYF; DNA: TGTGCCAGCAGTGGGGCCGGGAGGGCCGAAGAGACCCAGTACTTC
V: TRBV5-5; J: TRBJ1-2; size: -; D: TRBD1; CDR3: CASSEGQGEVRGYTF; DNA: TGTGCCAGCAGTGAAGGACAGGGGGAAGTGAGGGGCTACACCTTC
V: TRBV7-6; J: TRBJ2-1; size: -; D: TRBD1; CDR3: CASSPWTGQGDEQFF; DNA: TGTGCCAGCAGCCCCTGGACAGGGCAGGGGGATGAGCAGTTCTTC
V: TRBV7-9; J: TRBJ1-2; size: few; D: -; CDR3: CASSLPAGFYGYTF; DNA: TGTGCCAGCAGCTTACCGGCAGGTTTCTATGGCTACACCTTC
V: TRBV20-1; J: TRBJ1-3; size: -; D: -; CDR3: CSTIGNTIYF; DNA: TGCAGTACGATTGGAAACACCATATATTTT
V: TRBV6-1; J: TRBJ1-4; size: few; D: -; CDR3: CASSEGGEGSEKLFF; DNA: TGTGCCAGCAGTGAAGGAGGGGAAGGTAGTGAAAAACTGTTTTTT
V: TRBV7-8; J: TRBJ1-2; size: few; D: -; CDR3: CASTIGAESYGYTF; DNA: TGTGCCAGCACCATTGGGGCAGAGAGCTATGGCTACACCTTC
V: TRBV2; J: TRBJ2-1; size: few; D: TRBD1; CDR3: CASSINRGNEQFF; DNA: TGTGCCAGCAGTATAAACAGGGGGAATGAGCAGTTCTTC
V: TRBV9; J: TRBJ2-7; size: -; D: TRBD1; CDR3: CASSADRGAYEQYF; DNA: TGTGCCAGCAGCGCCGACAGGGGGGCCTACGAGCAGTACTTC
V: TRBV6-5; J: TRBJ1-2; size: -; D: -; CDR3: CASSYQVAENYGYTF; DNA: TGTGCCAGCAGTTATCAAGTGGCAGAAAACTATGGCTACACCTTC
V: TRBV10-3; J: TRBJ1-1; size: -; D: -; CDR3: CAISESSQNTEAFF; DNA: TGTGCCATCAGTGAGTCCTCACAGAACACTGAAGCTTTCTTT
V: TRBV6-1; J: TRBJ2-3; size: -; D: -; CDR3: CASRRPQAAPDTQYF; DNA: TGTGCCAGCAGGAGGCCCCAAGCCGCCCCAGATACGCAGTATTTT
V: TRBV5-4; J: TRBJ2-1; size: -; D: TRBD2; CDR3: CASSPGLAGGQNEQFF; DNA: TGTGCCAGCAGCCCGGGACTAGCGGGGGGTCAGAATGAGCAGTTCTTC
V: TRBV7-6; J: TRBJ1-1; size: -; D: -; CDR3: CASSLSSQNTEAFF; DNA: TGTGCCAGCAGCTTAAGCAGCCAAAACACTGAAGCTTTCTTT
V: TRBV6-6; J: TRBJ2-7; size: -; D: -; CDR3: CASSYSIWGEQYF; DNA: TGTGCCAGCAGTTACTCGATTTGGGGAGAGCAGTACTTC
V: TRBV15; J: TRBJ2-5; size: -; D: -; CDR3: CATSRDAQETQYF; DNA: TGTGCCACCAGCAGAGACGCCCAAGAGACCCAGTACTTC
V: TRBV29-1; J: TRBJ2-3; size: -; D: -; CDR3: CSGGQTGADTQYF; DNA: TGCAGCGGTGGGCAGACCGGCGCAGATACGCAGTATTTT
V: TRBV4-3; J: TRBJ2-5; size: -; D: -; CDR3: CASQGGLFGEKETQYF; DNA: TGCGCCAGCCAGGGGGGGCTTTTCGGGGAGAAAGAGACCCAGTACTTC
V: TRBV7-8; J: TRBJ2-5; size: -; D: TRBD1; CDR3: CASSLVVRGSRETQYF; DNA: TGTGCCAGCAGCTTAGTGGTCAGGGGGTCTCGAGAGACCCAGTACTTC
V: TRBV20-1; J: TRBJ2-7; size: -; D: -; CDR3: CSAADRYEQYF; DNA: TGCAGTGCGGCCGACAGGTACGAGCAGTACTTC
V: TRBV19; J: TRBJ2-7; size: -; D: -; CDR3: CASSISSGTYEQYF; DNA: TGTGCCAGTAGTATTTCGAGCGGTACCTACGAGCAGTACTTC
V: TRBV7-9; J: TRBJ1-2; size: -; D: TRBD1; CDR3: CASSRPGQGDGYTF; DNA: TGTGCCAGCAGCCGACCGGGACAGGGCGATGGCTACACCTTC
V: TRBV30; J: TRBJ1-2; size: -; D: -; CDR3: CAWENREAGYGYTF; DNA: TGTGCCTGGGAAAACAGGGAAGCGGGCTATGGCTACACCTTC
V: TRBV12-5; J: TRBJ2-7; size: -; D: -; CDR3: CASGSISGEQYF; DNA: TGTGCTAGTGGTTCCATTTCGGGCGAGCAGTACTTC
V: TRBV10-1; J: TRBJ2-5; size: -; D: -; CDR3: CASSESVGDETQYF; DNA: TGCGCCAGCAGTGAGTCGGTAGGGGACGAGACCCAGTACTTC
V: TRBV19; J: TRBJ1-5; size: -; D: -; CDR3: CASSTLLFSGVGIDQPQHF; DNA: TGTGCCAGTAGTACCCTTTTATTTTCAGGGGTGGGGATAGATCAGCCCCAGCATTTT
V: TRBV25-1; J: TRBJ2-5; size: -; D: TRBD2; CDR3: CASSERRASGGLETQYF; DNA: TGTGCCAGCAGTGAACGAAGGGCTAGCGGGGGCCTAGAGACCCAGTACTTC
V: TRBV2; J: TRBJ2-5; size: -; D: -; CDR3: CASAGSEETQYF; DNA: TGTGCCAGCGCGGGGTCAGAAGAGACCCAGTACTTC
V: TRBV4-1; J: TRBJ1-1; size: once; D: -; CDR3: CASRRDTEAFF; DNA: TGCGCCAGCAGGAGAGACACTGAAGCTTTCTTT
V: TRBV27; J: TRBJ2-7; size: -; D: -; CDR3: CASSPSTGFFSYEQYF; DNA: TGTGCCAGCAGTCCGTCGACAGGCTTCTTCTCCTACGAGCAGTACTTC
V: TRBV6-5; J: TRBJ2-7; size: -; D: -; CDR3: CASTGDYEQYF; DNA: TGTGCCAGCACCGGCGACTACGAGCAGTACTTC
V: TRBV19; J: TRBJ1-5; size: -; D: -; CDR3: CASSRDRFNQPQHF; DNA: TGTGCCAGTAGTCGGGACCGCTTCAATCAGCCCCAGCATTTT
V: TRBV11-2; J: TRBJ2-7; size: -; D: -; CDR3: CASSLNRGTDFYEQYF; DNA: TGTGCCAGCAGCTTAAACCGCGGGACGGATTTCTACGAGCAGTACTTC
V: TRBV5-1; J: TRBJ1-2; size: -; D: -; CDR3: CASSLGSYGYTF; DNA: TGCGCCAGCAGCTTAGGCAGCTATGGCTACACCTTC
V: TRBV2; J: TRBJ2-7; size: few; D: -; CDR3: CASSVRGEQYF; DNA: TGTGCCAGCAGTGTACGTGGCGAGCAGTACTTC
V: TRBV12-5; J: TRBJ2-3; size: -; D: TRBD2; CDR3: CASGGLAGAIDTQYF; DNA: TGTGCTAGTGGTGGACTAGCGGGAGCAATAGATACGCAGTATTTT
V: TRBV27; J: TRBJ2-7; size: -; D: TRBD1; CDR3: CASSFGTGGYEQYF; DNA: TGTGCCAGCAGTTTCGGGACAGGGGGCTACGAGCAGTACTTC
V: TRBV11-2; J: TRBJ2-2; size: -; D: -; CDR3: CASSRVVGPGELFF; DNA: TGTGCCAGCAGCCGAGTAGTCGGTCCCGGGGAGCTGTTTTTT
V: TRBV28; J: TRBJ1-1; size: -; D: -; CDR3: CASSFLGTEAFF; DNA: TGTGCCAGCAGTTTTCTGGGCACTGAAGCTTTCTTT
V: TRBV6-6; J: TRBJ1-1; size: -; D: -; CDR3: CASSYFGSEAFF; DNA: TGTGCCAGCAGTTACTTCGGGTCTGAAGCTTTCTTT
V: TRBV6-5; J: TRBJ1-1; size: -; D: -; CDR3: CASSYGQMNTEAFF; DNA: TGTGCCAGCAGTTACGGTCAGATGAACACTGAAGCTTTCTTT
V: TRBV10-3; J: TRBJ1-5; size: few; D: -; CDR3: CATNVETDQPQHF; DNA: TGTGCCACCAACGTAGAGACCGATCAGCCCCAGCATTTT
V: TRBV5-4; J: TRBJ2-5; size: -; D: TRBD2; CDR3: CASSLAGGLGETQYF; DNA: TGTGCCAGCAGCTTGGCCGGGGGGTTAGGAGAGACCCAGTACTTC
V: TRBV30; J: TRBJ1-1; size: few; D: -; CDR3: CALSRGWNTEAFF; DNA: TGTGCCTTAAGTCGGGGTTGGAACACTGAAGCTTTCTTT
V: TRBV27; J: TRBJ1-2; size: -; D: TRBD1; CDR3: CASSFLGQAQANYGYTF; DNA: TGTGCCAGCAGTTTCCTGGGACAGGCGCAAGCTAACTATGGCTACACCTTC
V: TRBV27; J: TRBJ2-7; size: -; D: -; CDR3: CASSTRLGTYEQYF; DNA: TGTGCCAGCAGTACCAGGTTGGGGACCTACGAGCAGTACTTC
V: TRBV25-1; J: TRBJ1-1; size: -; D: -; CDR3: CASSGPRLEAFF; DNA: TGTGCCAGCAGTGGACCTCGGCTTGAAGCTTTCTTT
V: TRBV27; J: TRBJ1-1; size: -; D: -; CDR3: CASSLSGWGTEAFF; DNA: TGTGCCAGCAGTTTATCTGGTTGGGGGACTGAAGCTTTCTTT
V: TRBV2; J: TRBJ2-3; size: -; D: TRBD2; CDR3: CASSDQAGGPDADTDTQYF; DNA: TGTGCCAGCAGTGATCAAGCGGGAGGGCCGGATGCAGACACAGATACGCAGTATTTT
V: TRBV5-8; J: TRBJ2-3; size: -; D: -; CDR3: CASSLADQPLADTQYF; DNA: TGTGCCAGCAGCTTGGCGGACCAACCCTTGGCAGATACGCAGTATTTT
V: TRBV7-2; J: TRBJ1-3; size: few; D: -; CDR3: CASSLYGGEGDNSGNTIYF; DNA: TGTGCCAGCAGCTTATACGGGGGAGAGGGCGATAACTCTGGAAACACCATATATTTT
V: TRBV5-8; J: TRBJ2-7; size: once; D: -; CDR3: CASSLYRGRDEQYF; DNA: TGTGCCAGCAGCTTGTACCGGGGACGGGACGAGCAGTACTTC
V: TRBV6-5; J: TRBJ2-7; size: -; D: -; CDR3: CASSTGTYEQYF; DNA: TGTGCCAGCAGTACGGGTACCTACGAGCAGTACTTC
V: TRBV18; J: TRBJ2-2; size: -; D: TRBD1; CDR3: CASSPWTGATGELFF; DNA: TGTGCCAGCTCCCCATGGACAGGGGCTACCGGGGAGCTGTTTTTT
V: TRBV6-1; J: TRBJ2-5; size: -; D: -; CDR3: CASSDRAGVETQYF; DNA: TGTGCCAGCAGTGACAGGGCGGGCGTAGAGACCCAGTACTTC
V: TRBV11-2; J: TRBJ1-2; size: -; D: -; CDR3: CASSSWPRGRDYGYTF; DNA: TGTGCCAGCAGCTCATGGCCTAGGGGTAGGGACTATGGCTACACCTTC
V: TRBV5-1; J: TRBJ2-7; size: once; D: TRBD1; CDR3: CASSLGQGPYEQYF; DNA: TGCGCCAGCAGCTTGGGACAGGGCCCCTACGAGCAGTACTTC